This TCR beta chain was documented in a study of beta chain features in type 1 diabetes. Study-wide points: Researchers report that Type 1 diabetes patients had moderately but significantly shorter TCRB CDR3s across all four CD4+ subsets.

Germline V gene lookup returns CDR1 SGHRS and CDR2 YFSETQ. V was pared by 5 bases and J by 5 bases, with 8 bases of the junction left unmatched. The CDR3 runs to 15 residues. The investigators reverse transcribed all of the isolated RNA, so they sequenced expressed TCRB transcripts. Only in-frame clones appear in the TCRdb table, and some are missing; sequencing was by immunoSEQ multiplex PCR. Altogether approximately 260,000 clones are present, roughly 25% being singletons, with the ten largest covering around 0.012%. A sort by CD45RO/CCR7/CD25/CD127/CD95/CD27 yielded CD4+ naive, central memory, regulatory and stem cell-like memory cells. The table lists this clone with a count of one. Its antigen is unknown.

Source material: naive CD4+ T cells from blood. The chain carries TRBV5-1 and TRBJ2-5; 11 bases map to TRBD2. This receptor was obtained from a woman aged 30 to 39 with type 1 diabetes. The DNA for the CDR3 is TGCGCCAGCAGTGCGGTAGCGGGAGGGTTGGAGACCCAGTACTTC. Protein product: CASSAVAGGLETQYF. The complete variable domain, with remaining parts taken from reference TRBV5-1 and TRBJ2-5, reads KAGVTQTPRYLIKTRGQQVTLSCSPISGHRSVSWYQQTPGQGLQFLFEYFSETQRNKGNFPGRFSGRQFSNSRSEMNVSTLELGDSALYLCASSAVAGGLETQYFGPGTRLLVL.